The 9 T cell receptor beta chains listed next were all sequenced from one sample in a study of cytomegalovirus exposure and HLA in healthy donors. The PCR was carried out with 60 Vbeta primers and 13 Jbeta primers. Measured with immunoSEQ multiplex PCR; TCRdb has only the in-frame clones, and not every one. The sample has 30,000 to 50,000 clones, roughly three quarters seen once. Source material: PBMCs. The source of these receptors is a man in his forties in good health and CMV-seronegative.

The chain couples TRBV7-2 to TRBJ1-4; possible D gene TRBD1, 6 bases. With 1 base removed from V and 6 bases from J, the gap between germline ends came to 12 bases. The length of the CDR3 is 15 residues. Germline CDR1 SGHTA, CDR2 FQGNSA. CDR3 protein: CASSLDPGVDEKLFF. CDR3 DNA sequence: TGTGCCAGCAGCTTAGACCCAGGGGTCGATGAAAAACTGTTTTTT. The whole variable domain, filled in from reference TRBV7-2 and TRBJ1-4, reads GAGVSQSPSNKVTEKGKDVELRCDPISGHTALYWYRQSLGQGLEFLIYFQGNSAPDKSGLPSDRFSAERTGGSVSTLTIQRTQQEDSAVYLCASSLDPGVDEKLFFGSGTQLSVL.

The chain links TRBV6-5 to TRBJ2-7, with TRBD2 matching over 8 bases. CDR1 and CDR2 (germline): MNHEY, SVGAGI. V trimming: 10 bases; J trimming: 2 bases; junction bases outside the gene matches: 4. The CDR3 consists of 12 residues. The CDR3 sequence is CATREGPYEQYF. The CDR3 DNA sequence: TGTGCCACCCGGGAGGGTCCCTACGAGCAGTACTTC.

The chain carries TRBV6-5 and TRBJ1-2, with a possible D match to TRBD1 (5 bases). Germline CDR1 MNHEY, CDR2 SVGAGI. V was shortened by 7 bases and J by 8 bases, with 17 bases between the two germline ends. This CDR3 has 13 residues. The CDR3: CASKSSGERGYTF. The CDR3, as DNA: TGTGCCAGCAAATCTTCGGGGGAGCGGGGCTACACCTTC.

The CDR3 DNA sequence: TGTGCCAGTAGTTGGAGTAACTTCTACGAGCAGTACTTC. Its protein product is CASSWSNFYEQYF. The chain carries TRBV19 and TRBJ2-7; no firm D call. The CDR3 sequence is 13 residues long. Germline V gene lookup returns CDR1 LNHDA and CDR2 SQIVND (reference sequence). Trimming left V 5 bases short and J 3 bases short, with 11 bases between.

The chain has TRBV29-1 and TRBJ2-3; 9 bases map to TRBD1. Germline-derived CDR1 and CDR2 are SQVTM and ANQGSEA. The CDR3 consists of 13 residues. V was pared by 3 bases and J by 4 bases, with 2 bases of the junction left unmatched. The CDR3 nucleotides are TGCAGCGTTGACAGACAGGGGGCAGATACGCAGTATTTT. Translation: CSVDRQGADTQYF.

CDR3 bases: TGTGCCAGCAGTGTAGACAGGGGATACTACAATGAGCAGTTCTTC. Translated, it gives CASSVDRGYYNEQFF. J is TRBJ2-1 and V is TRBV6-1; 8 bases match TRBD1. The germline V gene encodes CDR1 MNHNS and CDR2 SASEGT. The ends lost 4 bases at V and 3 bases at J; junction bases unmatched: 5. This CDR3 has 15 amino acids.

The chain carries TRBV11-2 and TRBJ2-6; 8 bases match TRBD1. The CDR3 totals 15 residues. Trimming at V came to 4 bases and at J to 4 bases, leaving 3 bases not matched to a gene. The germline V gene has CDR1 SGHAT and CDR2 FQNNGV. The CDR3 DNA sequence: TGTGCCAGCAGCTGGACAGGGACCGGGGCCAACGTCCTGACTTTC. This encodes CASSWTGTGANVLTF.

The chain uses TRBV15 and TRBJ2-2; D gene ambiguous. Germline CDR1 LNHNV, CDR2 YYDKDF (reference sequence). V gave up 0 bases and J gave up 4 bases, with 12 bases separating them. This CDR3 has 16 amino acids. The CDR3 DNA reads as TGTGCCACCAGCAGAGATGGCAGGCCCCTCACCGGGGAGCTGTTTTTT. Amino acids: CATSRDGRPLTGELFF.

The chain couples TRBV5-1 to TRBJ2-3; 9 positions match TRBD1. V was clipped by 5 bases and J by 6 bases; unmatched bases: 13. This CDR3 is 16 amino acids long. Per germline, CDR1 SGHRS and CDR2 YFSETQ. As DNA, the CDR3 is TGCGCCAGCAGTTCGGGACAGGGCCGGAATCAGGATACGCAGTATTTT. Translation gives CASSSGQGRNQDTQYF.